This T cell receptor (beta chain) was captured by sequencing in a study of Ad26.COV2.S vaccination and SARS-CoV-2 variants. This clone was recorded only once. The same CDR3 is also encoded by other DNA sequences in this sample. Treatment indicated: approximately 18 received Ad26.COV2.S at low or high dose, single or two shots; about five received placebo; per-sample allocation not given. Samples came from day 63 after the first vaccine or placebo injection. The repertoire was sequenced with immunoSEQ multiplex PCR; TCRdb's copy has only in-frame clones and lacks some. The top ten clones hold around 13% of a sample with approximately 480,000 clones, around nine tenths of them seen once. V shed 3 bases, J shed 5 bases, and the junction held 5 bases outside the gene matches. The CDR3 loop spans 16 amino acids. Germline lookup yields CDR1 LNHDA and CDR2 SQIVND (reference sequence).

The TCR comes from a person aged 18-65 years who received the Ad26.COV2.S COVID-19 vaccine or a placebo. The rearrangement joins TRBV19 to TRBJ2-5; 14 nucleotides match TRBD2. The specimen comprised peripheral blood, sampled in a trial of Ad26.COV2.S vaccine versus placebo. The CDR3 protein is CASSIGTSGSMETQYF. The DNA for the CDR3 is TGTGCCAGTAGTATCGGGACTAGCGGGAGTATGGAGACCCAGTACTTC.